What follows are 27 T cell receptor beta chains derived from one specimen sequenced in a study of cytomegalovirus exposure and HLA in healthy donors. Primers: 60 Vbeta forward and 13 Jbeta reverse. Libraries were prepared by immunoSEQ multiplex PCR; TCRdb keeps only in-frame clonotypes and omits some of them. The table records fewer than 95,000 clones, 73% of them present only once. The sequenced sample was PBMCs. Receptors were obtained from a middle-aged woman in good health and CMV-seropositive.

This chain uses TRBV2 with TRBJ1-1; D is ambiguous. The CDR3 runs 14 residues. Trimming shortened V by 8 bases and J by 7 bases, and 20 bases separated the two germline ends. Germline V lookup: CDR1 SNHLY, CDR2 FYNNEI. For the CDR3, the DNA is TGTGCCAGCCACCCTAACCTTCGGGGTGTTGAAGCTTTCTTT. Its translation is CASHPNLRGVEAFF. The full variable domain, in which reference TRBV2 and TRBJ1-1 provide the parts outside the CDR3, is EPEVTQTPSHQVTQMGQEVILRCVPISNHLYFYWYRQILGQKVEFLVSFYNNEISEKSEIFDDQFSVERPDGSNFTLKIRSTKLEDSAMYFCASHPNLRGVEAFFGQGTRLTVV.

The chain has TRBV7-8 and TRBJ1-2; TRBD1 matches at 11 bases. The V and J ends lost 5 bases and 7 bases, in that order; junction bases with no gene match: 6. This CDR3 is 14 amino acids long. Germline V CDR1 and CDR2: SGHVS, FQNEAQ. This CDR3 is CASSPDRGQGGYTF. Here the CDR3 DNA reads TGTGCCAGCAGCCCGGACAGGGGGCAAGGTGGCTACACCTTC.

The chain uses TRBV5-6 and TRBJ2-5; 13 nucleotides agree with TRBD2. V trimming: 0 bases; J trimming: 7 bases; junction bases outside the gene matches: 6. The CDR3 has 16 residues. CDR1 and CDR2 from the germline V gene are SGHDT and YYEEEE. Here the CDR3 DNA reads TGTGCCAGCAGCTTGGGTACTAGCGGGGGGGCCGGGACCCAGTACTTC. This translates into CASSLGTSGGAGTQYF. Together with reference TRBV5-6 and TRBJ2-5, the CDR3 gives the full variable domain: DAGVTQSPTHLIKTRGQQVTLRCSPKSGHDTVSWYQQALGQGPQFIFQYYEEEERQRGNFPDRFSGHQFPNYSSELNVNALLLGDSALYLCASSLGTSGGAGTQYFGPGTRLLVL.

J is TRBJ2-7 and V is TRBV6-5, with 7 bases that match TRBD2. Trimming took 6 bases from V and 2 from J; bases not matched to a gene: 7. The length of the CDR3 is 14 residues. The germline CDR1 and CDR2 sequences are MNHEY and SVGAGI. CDR3 in amino acids: CASRRTRPAYEQYF. DNA of the CDR3: TGTGCCAGCAGACGGACTAGGCCAGCCTACGAGCAGTACTTC.

This chain connects TRBV28 to TRBJ1-2; a possible D gene is TRBD1 (5 bases). Germline V gene lookup returns CDR1 MDHEN and CDR2 SYDVKM. This CDR3 has 13 amino acids. Trimming took off 7 bases at V and 3 bases at J, with 12 bases between the two ends. DNA for the CDR3: TGTGCCAGCATAACCCTCAGGGACTATGGCTACACCTTC. It is translated as CASITLRDYGYTF.

J is TRBJ2-7 and V is TRBV7-9, with 7 bases fitting TRBD2. From germline, CDR1 is SEHNR and CDR2 FQNEAQ (reference sequence). The CDR3 runs to 13 residues. The J segment lost 7 bases and the V segment lost 5 bases, leaving 8 bases of the junction unmatched. DNA for the CDR3: TGTGCCAGCAGCCTCTCGCTGGGAGGGGAGCAGTACTTC. Amino acid sequence: CASSLSLGGEQYF. Together with reference TRBV7-9 and TRBJ2-7, the CDR3 gives the full variable domain: DTGVSQNPRHKITKRGQNVTFRCDPISEHNRLYWYRQTLGQGPEFLTYFQNEAQLEKSRLLSDRFSAERPKGSFSTLEIQRTEQGDSAMYLCASSLSLGGEQYFGPGTRLTVT.

The chain links TRBV30 to TRBJ2-7; D perhaps matches TRBD2 (6 bases). The CDR3 runs 14 residues. Germline CDR1 GTSNPN, CDR2 SVGIG (reference sequence). The V end lost 4 bases, the J end lost 1 base, and 14 bases lay between the germline ends. CDR3 loop: CAWNNIGGSYEQYF. DNA for the CDR3: TGTGCCTGGAACAATATCGGGGGATCCTACGAGCAGTACTTC. The whole variable domain, filled in from reference TRBV30 and TRBJ2-7, reads SQTIHQWPATLVQPVGSPLSLECTVEGTSNPNLYWYRQAAGRGLQLLFYSVGIGQISSEVPQNLSASRPQDRQFILSSKKLLLSDSGFYLCAWNNIGGSYEQYFGPGTRLTVT.

The chain combines TRBV5-1 with TRBJ2-5; D not certain. Germline values: CDR1 SGHRS, CDR2 YFSETQ. The V and J ends lost 3 bases and 2 bases respectively, with 14 bases between them. The CDR3 is made up of 15 amino acids. In DNA form, the CDR3 reads TGCGCCAGCAGCTCCCTCTGGGCGCAGCAAGAGACCCAGTACTTC. Residues: CASSSLWAQQETQYF.

This clone was picked up a small number of times. This chain joins TRBV5-6 and TRBJ2-3; TRBD2 aligns across 9 bases. This CDR3 spans 16 amino acids. J gave up 4 bases and V 1 base, and 7 bases lay outside the gene matches. Germline loops: CDR1 SGHDT, CDR2 YYEEEE. DNA of the CDR3: TGTGCCAGCAGCTTGCGTTCAGGCGGGAGGGCAGATACGCAGTATTTT. Its protein product is CASSLRSGGRADTQYF.

This chain links TRBV19 with TRBJ2-7; D not certain. V was pared by 9 bases and J by 13 bases, with 19 bases between. Germline CDR1 and CDR2: LNHDA and SQIVND (reference sequence). The CDR3 has 11 amino acids. The CDR3 DNA is TGTGCCAGCTATGACGCGGTAGTGAATTACTTC. It encodes CASYDAVVNYF.

The chain has TRBV4-3 and TRBJ2-1; possibly TRBD2 for D (7 bases). CDR3 length: 13 amino acids. Germline CDR1 reads LGHNA; CDR2 reads YSLEER. The V and J ends lost 4 bases and 9 bases respectively, with 13 bases between them. The CDR3 reads CASSPHGGLEQFF. The CDR3 nucleotides are TGCGCCAGCAGCCCCCACGGGGGGCTTGAGCAGTTCTTC.

The CDR3 here is CASSLGQFNQPQHF. The CDR3 region has the DNA TGTGCCAGCTCACTAGGACAGTTCAATCAGCCCCAGCATTTT. The rearrangement uses TRBV18 and TRBJ1-5, with D possibly being TRBD1 (6 bases). The CDR3 is made up of 14 amino acids. Germline V gene sequence: CDR1 KGHSH, CDR2 LQKENI. The V and J ends lost 4 bases and 3 bases respectively, with 10 bases between them.

The chain recombines TRBV30 with TRBJ1-4; the match to TRBD1 covers 10 bases. V trimming: 4 bases; J trimming: 5 bases; junction bases outside the gene matches: 1. The CDR3 covers 13 residues. The germline V gene has CDR1 GTSNPN and CDR2 SVGIG (reference sequence). The CDR3 DNA reads as TGTGCCTGGACGGACAGGGGGAATGAAAAACTGTTTTTT. Translation: CAWTDRGNEKLFF.

This clone was seen repeatedly, ten times or more. This chain joins TRBV27 and TRBJ1-2; TRBD1 matches 11 bases. The V segment lost 7 bases and the J segment 0 bases; nucleotides outside the gene matches: 7. CDR3 length: 16 amino acids. The germline V gene has CDR1 MNHEY and CDR2 SMNVEV (reference sequence). CDR3 bases: TGTGCCAGCATGACGGGACAGGGGGTTGCTAACTATGGCTACACCTTC. Protein product: CASMTGQGVANYGYTF.

The V gene is TRBV27, the J gene TRBJ2-7, with D tentatively TRBD2 (5 bases). Germline lookup yields CDR1 MNHEY and CDR2 SMNVEV (reference sequence). This CDR3 is 14 amino acids long. V lost 0 bases and J lost 6, with 12 bases in between. Here the CDR3 DNA reads TGTGCCAGCAGTTTATCGAGGGTTGGGTTCGAGCAGTACTTC. It encodes CASSLSRVGFEQYF.

The rearrangement joins TRBV2 to TRBJ1-4; D may be TRBD1 (5 bases). The germline V gene encodes CDR1 SNHLY and CDR2 FYNNEI. The V and J ends lost 7 bases and 14 bases respectively, with 17 bases between them. This CDR3 contains 12 residues. DNA of the CDR3: TGTGCCAGCAAGAGCACAGGAAACAAGCTGTTTTTT. Amino acids: CASKSTGNKLFF.

The chain combines TRBV29-1 with TRBJ2-7, with 7 bases lining up with TRBD1. CDR1 is SQVTM and CDR2 is ANQGSEA in the germline V gene. The CDR3 totals 15 residues. V lost 7 bases to trimming and J lost 3 bases; unmatched junction nucleotides: 15. CDR3 residues: CSAGQVAGAIYEQYF. The CDR3 DNA reads as TGCAGCGCCGGACAGGTTGCCGGTGCTATCTACGAGCAGTACTTC.

This clone was observed a single time. The chain recombines TRBV5-6 with TRBJ2-1; 9 bases are shared with TRBD2. This CDR3 spans 15 amino acids. The V and J ends lost 4 bases and 0 bases, in that order; junction bases with no gene match: 2. Germline V gives CDR1 SGHDT, CDR2 YYEEEE. The DNA for the CDR3 is TGTGCCAGCAGCCTAGCGGGGCGCTCCTACAATGAGCAGTTCTTC. It codes for CASSLAGRSYNEQFF.

This clone has only one observation. The chain combines TRBV5-1 with TRBJ2-7; maybe TRBD1 (6 bases). The CDR3 consists of 12 residues. The V end lost 2 bases, the J end lost 6 bases, and 9 bases lay between the germline ends. Looked up from germline, CDR1 is SGHRS and CDR2 is YFSETQ. The CDR3 DNA reads TGCGCCAGCAGCTTATCAGGGGCCGAGCAGTACTTC. Amino acids: CASSLSGAEQYF.

The V call is TRBV6-1, the J call TRBJ1-1; a weak D match, TRBD1 (5 bases). Germline V gives CDR1 MNHNS, CDR2 SASEGT. The CDR3 contains 15 residues. The germline V and J ends were trimmed by 6 bases and 4 bases, with 18 bases remaining between them. CDR3: CASRRDPGRGTEAFF. CDR3 DNA: TGTGCCAGCAGGCGGGACCCAGGACGGGGCACTGAAGCTTTCTTT.

This clone has at least ten counts. The chain uses TRBV4-3 and TRBJ2-2; 10 nucleotides align to TRBD2. The CDR3 extends over 16 amino acids. After removal of 4 bases from V and 8 bases from J, the junction contained 10 bases not matched to a gene. Germline values: CDR1 LGHNA, CDR2 YSLEER. CDR3 in DNA: TGCGCCAGCAGCCTATTGGGACTAGCGCGTCCGGGGGAGCTGTTTTTT. It specifies CASSLLGLARPGELFF.

The J gene is TRBJ2-1, the V gene TRBV9, with 7 bases lining up with TRBD2. Germline V gene lookup returns CDR1 SGDLS and CDR2 YYNGEE. The CDR3 length is 16 residues. J lost 0 bases, V lost 2 bases, and 5 bases had no gene match. The CDR3 DNA reads TGTGCCAGCAGCGTGAGAGCGGGAAGCTCCTACAATGAGCAGTTCTTC. It translates to CASSVRAGSSYNEQFF.

This chain links TRBV5-4 with TRBJ2-7, with TRBD1 as a possible D gene (5 bases). Germline values: CDR1 SGHNT, CDR2 YYREEE (reference sequence). CDR3 size: 12 residues. V dropped 7 bases and J dropped 0 bases, with 8 bases sitting between them. The CDR3 DNA sequence: TGTGCCAGCCGCAGGGACTCCTACGAGCAGTACTTC. As protein: CASRRDSYEQYF.

This chain joins TRBV18 and TRBJ1-3; unclear D gene. Trimming cost V 3 bases and J 3 bases, with 12 bases left between them. The CDR3 has 15 amino acids. Germline V gives CDR1 KGHSH, CDR2 LQKENI. In nucleotides, the CDR3 is TGTGCCAGCTCACCGACGAACGGACTTGGAAACACCATATATTTT. This sequence encodes CASSPTNGLGNTIYF.

This chain connects TRBV5-1 to TRBJ1-1; a weak D match, TRBD1 (5 bases). The V gene's germline CDR1 is SGHRS and CDR2 YFSETQ. CDR3 length: 12 amino acids. V lost 7 bases and J 1 base, leaving 8 bases between the germline ends. The CDR3 loop reads CASYGANTEAFF. The CDR3 nucleotides read TGCGCCAGCTATGGGGCGAACACTGAAGCTTTCTTT. The full variable domain, rest sourced from reference TRBV5-1 and TRBJ1-1, is KAGVTQTPRYLIKTRGQQVTLSCSPISGHRSVSWYQQTPGQGLQFLFEYFSETQRNKGNFPGRFSGRQFSNSRSEMNVSTLELGDSALYLCASYGANTEAFFGQGTRLTVV.

The sample holds one count of this clone. V gene TRBV9 combines with J gene TRBJ2-5; 12 bases agree with TRBD2. Germline V gene data show CDR1 as SGDLS and CDR2 as YYNGEE. The CDR3 covers 16 residues. Unmatched junction bases numbered 5, after V lost 3 bases and J lost 2 bases. The CDR3 reads CASSATLAGGQETQYF. The CDR3 nucleotides read TGTGCCAGCAGCGCGACACTAGCGGGAGGACAAGAGACCCAGTACTTC.

This clone was counted a few times. Other DNA sequences of this sample code for an identical CDR3. The CDR3 DNA sequence: TGTGCCTCTAGAACGCGGGGACAAGAGACCCAGTACTTC. Translation: CASRTRGQETQYF. The J gene is TRBJ2-5, the V gene TRBV19; tentative D call: TRBD2 (6 bases). This CDR3 has 13 amino acids. CDR1 is LNHDA, CDR2 SQIVND, per germline (reference sequence). The ends were cut back, 11 bases at V and 2 bases at J, with 15 bases in the middle. The complete variable domain, with remaining parts taken from reference TRBV19 and TRBJ2-5, reads DGGITQSPKYLFRKEGQNVTLSCEQNLNHDAMYWYRQDPGQGLRLIYYSQIVNDFQKGDIAEGYSVSREKKESFPLTVTSAQKNPTAFYLCASRTRGQETQYFGPGTRLLVL.